This T cell receptor beta chain was observed in a study of blood T cell repertoires in COVID-19. Study background: There were acute and convalescent COVID-19 samples, and they came from the United States, Italy and Spain. The analysed material was cDNA or gDNA that came from T cells, B-cell-depleted T cells, or PBMCs.

TCRdb's table, derived via immunoSEQ multiplex PCR, lists solely in-frame clones and lacks some. The table lists roughly 320,000 clones, just under 90% of them singletons. The CDR3 is made up of 14 amino acids. V lost 4 bases and J lost 10; bases outside the gene matches: 11. Germline V gives CDR1 MNHEY, CDR2 SVGEGT. The specimen was peripheral blood. The V gene is TRBV6-2 or TRBV6-3, the J gene TRBJ1-2; TRBD1 aligns across 8 bases. This sequence originates from a woman aged 30 to 39 with COVID-19, enrolled during active disease. The CDR3 bases are TGTGCCAGCAGTTCCACCGGGACAGGACTTGTCTACACCTTC. This translates into CASSSTGTGLVYTF.